The TCR beta chain described here comes from a study of CD8+ T cells in alopecia areata. Isolated RNA was reverse transcribed into cDNA used as the sequencing template. Measured with immunoSEQ multiplex PCR; TCRdb has only the in-frame clones, and not every one. The profile shows under 250,000 clones, about 61% of them singletons. A single count supports this clone. This receptor was taken from a human donor in good health. The specimen sequenced was CD8+ T cells sorted from blood.

The CDR3 DNA follows: TGTGCCAGCAGCGTAGACTTGTCCTACGAGCAGTACTTC. This translates into CASSVDLSYEQYF. J is TRBJ2-7 and V is TRBV9; D remains unclear. V lost 0 bases to trimming and J lost 1 base, with 5 bases between them. Germline lookup yields CDR1 SGDLS and CDR2 YYNGEE. The CDR3 contains 13 residues.